Below, 10 T cell receptor beta chains from the same sample are listed, as sequenced in a study of chemoradiotherapy in HPV16-positive cancers. Profiled with immunoSEQ multiplex PCR; TCRdb holds only in-frame clones, not every one. The repertoire holds thousands of clones, with roughly 80% as singletons. The sequencing here drew on tumor tissue, taken from a patient who underwent chemoradiotherapy. The receptor set was obtained from a human donor with HPV-associated anogenital cancer.

J is TRBJ2-1 and V is TRBV7-2; 7 nucleotides agree with TRBD1. The CDR3 has 15 residues. Germline V gene lookup returns CDR1 SGHTA and CDR2 FQGNSA. V lost 5 bases to trimming and J lost 7 bases; unmatched junction nucleotides: 11. The CDR3 bases are TGTGCCAGCAGCGCACAGGGGCCGTACCAAAATGAGCAGTTCTTC. Translated, it gives CASSAQGPYQNEQFF.

This clone appeared a few times. This chain connects TRBV28 to TRBJ2-7; D not certain. Germline-derived CDR1 and CDR2 are MDHEN and SYDVKM. CDR3 length: 13 residues. The ends were cut back, 1 base at V and 1 base at J, with 5 bases in the middle. CDR3 DNA sequence: TGTGCCAGCAGTTTATACCCATCCTACGAGCAGTACTTC. Residues: CASSLYPSYEQYF. Filled out from reference TRBV28 and TRBJ2-7, the complete variable domain reads DVKVTQSSRYLVKRTGEKVFLECVQDMDHENMFWYRQDPGLGLRLIYFSYDVKMKEKGDIPEGYSVSREKKERFSLILESASTNQTSMYLCASSLYPSYEQYFGPGTRLTVT.

The chain couples TRBV10-1 to TRBJ2-2, with no clear D. Germline loops: CDR1 WNHNN, CDR2 SYGVQD (reference sequence). This CDR3 spans 13 amino acids. V was trimmed by 3 bases and J by 2 bases, leaving 4 bases between them. Here the CDR3 reads CASSDTNTGELFF. CDR3 bases: TGCGCCAGCAGTGACACTAACACCGGGGAGCTGTTTTTT.

The V and J genes are TRBV6-6 and TRBJ2-3; 11 bases match TRBD2. Germline CDR1 reads MNHNY; CDR2 reads SVGAGI (reference sequence). The CDR3 contains 14 residues. With V trimmed by 5 bases and J by 3 bases, 1 base remained unmatched. The CDR3 region has the DNA TGTGCCAGCAGTGCTAGCGGGGGGACAGATACGCAGTATTTT. Its protein is CASSASGGTDTQYF.

The chain links TRBV6-1 to TRBJ2-1, with TRBD2 as a possible D gene (5 bases). The length of the CDR3 is 16 residues. Germline values: CDR1 MNHNS, CDR2 SASEGT. The ends were cut back, 2 bases at V and 6 bases at J, with 17 bases in the middle. CDR3 residues: CASSERTAGVGNEQFF. In nucleotides, the CDR3 is TGTGCCAGCAGTGAAAGGACGGCCGGGGTCGGCAATGAGCAGTTCTTC.

V is TRBV15 and J is TRBJ2-1, with 8 nucleotides matching TRBD1. The J segment lost 5 bases and the V segment lost 6 bases, leaving 6 bases of the junction unmatched. CDR1 LNHNV and CDR2 YYDKDF come from the germline V gene (reference sequence). The CDR3 runs to 14 residues. The CDR3 region has the DNA TGTGCCACCAGTTCGCAGGGGGCGGACAATGAGCAGTTCTTC. It encodes CATSSQGADNEQFF.

V gene TRBV5-1 combines with J gene TRBJ2-6, with D maybe TRBD1 (5 bases). The germline V gene encodes CDR1 SGHRS and CDR2 YFSETQ. Trimming cost V 4 bases and J 4 bases, with 15 bases left between them. This CDR3 region has 16 residues. As DNA, the CDR3 is TGCGCCAGCAGCAACCAAATAGGGGCCGGGGCCAACGTCCTGACTTTC. This translates into CASSNQIGAGANVLTF.

This chain connects TRBV18 to TRBJ2-7; possible D gene TRBD2, 5 bases. The V end lost 3 bases, the J end lost 6 bases, and 18 bases lay between the germline ends. Germline CDR1 KGHSH, CDR2 LQKENI. The CDR3 totals 15 residues. CDR3 region: CASSPLGGRVGEQYF. For the CDR3, the DNA is TGTGCCAGCTCACCCTTGGGTGGGCGGGTTGGCGAGCAGTACTTC.

This chain uses TRBV28 with TRBJ1-2; TRBD1 is a possible D gene (6 bases). Deletions cut 4 bases from V and 3 bases from J, with 12 bases between. In germline, CDR1 is MDHEN, CDR2 SYDVKM. The CDR3 has 14 residues. CDR3 residues: CASSSGGIDYGYTF. In DNA form, the CDR3 reads TGTGCCAGCAGTTCGGGGGGCATAGACTATGGCTACACCTTC.

The J gene is TRBJ2-7, the V gene TRBV5-4; 11 positions match TRBD2. Germline CDR1 SGHNT, CDR2 YYREEE (reference sequence). Germline trimming cut 3 bases from V and 3 bases from J; bases unmatched to any gene: 2. CDR3 length: 14 residues. The CDR3 region is CASSSTSGGYEQYF. The CDR3 bases are TGTGCCAGCAGCTCCACTAGCGGGGGCTACGAGCAGTACTTC.